This TCR beta chain was profiled in a study of cytomegalovirus exposure and HLA in healthy donors. The PCR was carried out with 60 Vbeta primers and 13 Jbeta primers. The data were produced by immunoSEQ multiplex PCR, yet TCRdb's version contains in-frame clones alone and is incomplete. Its table lists about 110,000 clones. The sample taken for sequencing was PBMCs. The sequence was obtained from a man between 45 and 60 years old in good health and CMV-seronegative.

The chain's CDR3 is CASSYGKQETQYF. The CDR3 DNA is TGTGCCAGCAGCTACGGGAAGCAAGAGACCCAGTACTTC. V gene TRBV5-6 combines with J gene TRBJ2-5, with a tentative D call TRBD2 (5 bases). The CDR3 has 13 amino acids. V gave up 3 bases and J gave up 2 bases, with 8 bases separating them. The germline gives CDR1 SGHDT, CDR2 YYEEEE.